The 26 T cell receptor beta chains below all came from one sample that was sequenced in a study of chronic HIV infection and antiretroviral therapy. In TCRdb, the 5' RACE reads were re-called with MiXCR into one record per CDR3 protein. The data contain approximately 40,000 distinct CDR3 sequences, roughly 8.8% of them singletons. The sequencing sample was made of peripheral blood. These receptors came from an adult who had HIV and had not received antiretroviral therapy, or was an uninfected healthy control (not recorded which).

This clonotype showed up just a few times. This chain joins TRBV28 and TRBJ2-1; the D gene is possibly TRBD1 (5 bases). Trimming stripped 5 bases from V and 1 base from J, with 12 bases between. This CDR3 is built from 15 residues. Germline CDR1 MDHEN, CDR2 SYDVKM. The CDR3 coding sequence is TGTGCCAGCAGTCCGCAGGGAAGATCCTACAATGAGCAGTTCTTC. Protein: CASSPQGRSYNEQFF.

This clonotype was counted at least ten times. CDR3 nucleotide sequence: TGCAGCTCACGAGGGACGGGCATGAACACTGAAGCTTTCTTT. Its translation is CSSRGTGMNTEAFF. J is TRBJ1-1 and V is TRBV29-1, with a weak D call TRBD1 (5 bases). This CDR3 contains 14 residues. Germline V gene lookup returns CDR1 SQVTM and CDR2 ANQGSEA. V lost 8 bases and J lost 0, with 16 bases in between. Using reference TRBV29-1 and TRBJ1-1 for the parts outside the CDR3, the full variable domain is SAVISQKPSRDICQRGTSLTIQCQVDSQVTMMFWYRQQPGQSLTLIATANQGSEATYESGFVIDKFPISRPNLTFSTLTVSNMSPEDSSIYLCSSRGTGMNTEAFFGQGTRLTVV.

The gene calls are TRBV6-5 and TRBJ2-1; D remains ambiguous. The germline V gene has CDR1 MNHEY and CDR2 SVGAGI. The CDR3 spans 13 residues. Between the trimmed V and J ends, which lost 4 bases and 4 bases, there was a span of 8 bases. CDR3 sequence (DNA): TGTGCCAGCAGTTTAAACGGGTACAATGAGCAGTTCTTC. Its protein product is CASSLNGYNEQFF.

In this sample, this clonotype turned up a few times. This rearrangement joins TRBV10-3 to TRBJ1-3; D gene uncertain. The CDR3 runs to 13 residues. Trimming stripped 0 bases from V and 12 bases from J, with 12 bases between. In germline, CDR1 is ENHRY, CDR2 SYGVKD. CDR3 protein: CAISESRKGSIYF. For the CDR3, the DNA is TGTGCCATCAGTGAGTCGAGAAAGGGCAGCATATATTTT.

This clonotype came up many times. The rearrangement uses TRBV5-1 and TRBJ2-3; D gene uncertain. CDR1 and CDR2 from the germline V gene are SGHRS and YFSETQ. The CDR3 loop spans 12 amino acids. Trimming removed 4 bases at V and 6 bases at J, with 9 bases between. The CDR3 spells CASSASSDTQYF. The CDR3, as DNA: TGCGCCAGCAGCGCCTCGTCGGATACGCAGTATTTT.

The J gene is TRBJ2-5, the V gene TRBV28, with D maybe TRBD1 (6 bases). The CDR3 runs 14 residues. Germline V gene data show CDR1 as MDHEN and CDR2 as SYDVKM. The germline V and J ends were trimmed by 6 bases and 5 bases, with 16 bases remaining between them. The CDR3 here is CASSPGHDVETQYF. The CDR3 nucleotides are TGTGCCAGCAGCCCGGGACATGATGTTGAGACCCAGTACTTC.

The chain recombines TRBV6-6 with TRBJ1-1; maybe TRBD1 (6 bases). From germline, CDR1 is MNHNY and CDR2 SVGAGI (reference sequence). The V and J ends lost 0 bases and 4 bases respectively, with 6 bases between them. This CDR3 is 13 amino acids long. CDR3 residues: CASSYSQGTEAFF. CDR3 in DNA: TGTGCCAGCAGTTACTCACAGGGCACTGAAGCTTTCTTT.

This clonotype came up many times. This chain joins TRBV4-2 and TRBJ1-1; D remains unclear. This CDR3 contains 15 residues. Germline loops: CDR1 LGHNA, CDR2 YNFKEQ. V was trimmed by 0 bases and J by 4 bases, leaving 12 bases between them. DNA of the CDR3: TGTGCCAGCAGCCAAGAACCGGAGGGAGGCACTGAAGCTTTCTTT. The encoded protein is CASSQEPEGGTEAFF.

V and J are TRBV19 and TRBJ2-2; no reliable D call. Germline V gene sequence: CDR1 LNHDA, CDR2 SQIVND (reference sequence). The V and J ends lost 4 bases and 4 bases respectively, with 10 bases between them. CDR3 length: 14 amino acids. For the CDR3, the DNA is TGTGCCAGTAGTAGCTACAATTCCACCGGGGAGCTGTTTTTT. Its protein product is CASSSYNSTGELFF.

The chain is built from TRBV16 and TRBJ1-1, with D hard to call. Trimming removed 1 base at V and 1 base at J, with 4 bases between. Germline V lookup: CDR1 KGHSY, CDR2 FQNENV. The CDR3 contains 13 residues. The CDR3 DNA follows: TGTGCCAGCAGCCAATTCCAGAACACTGAAGCTTTCTTT. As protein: CASSQFQNTEAFF.

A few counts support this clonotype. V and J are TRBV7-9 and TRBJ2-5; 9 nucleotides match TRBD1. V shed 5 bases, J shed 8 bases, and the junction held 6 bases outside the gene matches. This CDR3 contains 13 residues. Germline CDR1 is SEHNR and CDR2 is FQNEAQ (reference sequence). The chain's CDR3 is CASSRTGVVTQYF. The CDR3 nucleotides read TGTGCCAGCAGCCGGACAGGGGTTGTCACCCAGTACTTC.

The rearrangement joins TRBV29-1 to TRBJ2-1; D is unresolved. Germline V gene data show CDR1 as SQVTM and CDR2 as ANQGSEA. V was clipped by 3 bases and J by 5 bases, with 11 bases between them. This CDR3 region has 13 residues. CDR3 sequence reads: CSVDLLGDNEQFF. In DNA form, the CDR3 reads TGCAGCGTTGACCTCCTTGGAGACAATGAGCAGTTCTTC.

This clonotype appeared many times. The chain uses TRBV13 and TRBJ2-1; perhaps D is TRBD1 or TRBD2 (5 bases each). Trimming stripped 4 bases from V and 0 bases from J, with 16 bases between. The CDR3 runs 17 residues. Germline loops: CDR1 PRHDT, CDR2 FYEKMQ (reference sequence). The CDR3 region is CASSSYGTPSSYNEQFF. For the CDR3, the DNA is TGTGCCAGCAGCTCGTACGGGACCCCCAGCTCCTACAATGAGCAGTTCTTC.

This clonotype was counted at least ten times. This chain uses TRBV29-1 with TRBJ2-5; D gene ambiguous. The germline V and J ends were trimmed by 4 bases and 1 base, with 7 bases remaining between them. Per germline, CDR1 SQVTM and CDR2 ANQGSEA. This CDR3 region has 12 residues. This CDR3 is CSVVAAQETQYF. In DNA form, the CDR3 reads TGCAGCGTTGTAGCCGCCCAAGAGACCCAGTACTTC.

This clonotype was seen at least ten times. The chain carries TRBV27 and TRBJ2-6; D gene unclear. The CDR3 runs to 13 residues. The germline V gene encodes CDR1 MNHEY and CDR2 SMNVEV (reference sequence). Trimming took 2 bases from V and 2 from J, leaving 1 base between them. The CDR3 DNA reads TGTGCCAGCAGTTTAACTGGGGCCAACGTCCTGACTTTC. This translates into CASSLTGANVLTF.

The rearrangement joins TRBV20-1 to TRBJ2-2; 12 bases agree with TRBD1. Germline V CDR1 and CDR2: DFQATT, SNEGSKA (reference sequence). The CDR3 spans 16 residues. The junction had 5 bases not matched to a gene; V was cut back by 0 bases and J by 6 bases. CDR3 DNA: TGCAGTGCTAGAGATCTGGGACAGGGGGCTTCCGGGGAGCTGTTTTTT. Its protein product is CSARDLGQGASGELFF.

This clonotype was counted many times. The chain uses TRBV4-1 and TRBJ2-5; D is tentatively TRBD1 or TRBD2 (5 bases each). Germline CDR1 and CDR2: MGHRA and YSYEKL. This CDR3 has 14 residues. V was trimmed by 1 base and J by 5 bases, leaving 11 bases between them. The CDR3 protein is CASSQGSGTETQYF. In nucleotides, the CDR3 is TGCGCCAGCAGCCAAGGCTCAGGGACGGAGACCCAGTACTTC.

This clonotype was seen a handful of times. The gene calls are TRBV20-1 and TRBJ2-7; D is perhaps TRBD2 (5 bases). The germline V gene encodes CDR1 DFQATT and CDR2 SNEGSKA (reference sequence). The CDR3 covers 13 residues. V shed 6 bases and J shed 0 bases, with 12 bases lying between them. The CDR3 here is CSAHGLVSYEQYF. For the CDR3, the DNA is TGCAGTGCCCATGGACTCGTCTCCTACGAGCAGTACTTC.

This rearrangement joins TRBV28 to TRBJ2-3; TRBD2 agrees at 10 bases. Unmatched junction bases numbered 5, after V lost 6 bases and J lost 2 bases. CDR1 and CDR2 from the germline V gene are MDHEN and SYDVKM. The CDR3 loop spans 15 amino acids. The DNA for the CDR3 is TGTGCCAGCAGGGGGACTAGCGAAAACACAGATACGCAGTATTTT. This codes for CASRGTSENTDTQYF.

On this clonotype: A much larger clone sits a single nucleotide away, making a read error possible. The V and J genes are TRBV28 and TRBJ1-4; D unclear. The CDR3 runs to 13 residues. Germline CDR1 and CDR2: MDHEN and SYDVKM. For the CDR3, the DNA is TGTGCCAACAGTTTGCGGAGTCGTGAAAAACTGTTTTTT. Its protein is CANSLRSREKLFF.

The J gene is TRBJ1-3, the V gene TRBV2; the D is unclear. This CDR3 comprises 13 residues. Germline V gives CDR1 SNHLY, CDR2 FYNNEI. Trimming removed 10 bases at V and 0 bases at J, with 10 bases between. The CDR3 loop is CATEVRSGNTIYF. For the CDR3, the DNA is TGTGCCACTGAGGTTCGCTCTGGAAACACCATATATTTT.

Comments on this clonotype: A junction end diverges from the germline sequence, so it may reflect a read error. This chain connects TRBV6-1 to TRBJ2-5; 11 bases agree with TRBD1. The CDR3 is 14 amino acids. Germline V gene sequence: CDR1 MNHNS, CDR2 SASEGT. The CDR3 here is CVSSPGQGGETQYF. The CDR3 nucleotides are TGTGTCAGCAGCCCGGGACAGGGGGGAGAGACCCAGTACTTC.

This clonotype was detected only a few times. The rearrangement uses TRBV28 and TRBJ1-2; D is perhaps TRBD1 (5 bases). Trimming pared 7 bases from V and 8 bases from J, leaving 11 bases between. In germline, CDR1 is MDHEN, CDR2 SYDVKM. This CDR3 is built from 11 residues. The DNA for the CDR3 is TGTGCCAGCAAAGCGGGGGGAGGCTACACCTTC. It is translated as CASKAGGGYTF.

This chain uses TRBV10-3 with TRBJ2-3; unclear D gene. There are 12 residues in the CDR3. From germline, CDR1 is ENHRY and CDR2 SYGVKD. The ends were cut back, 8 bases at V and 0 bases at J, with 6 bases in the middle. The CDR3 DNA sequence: TGTGCCATCGCGCGGAGCACAGATACGCAGTATTTT. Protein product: CAIARSTDTQYF.

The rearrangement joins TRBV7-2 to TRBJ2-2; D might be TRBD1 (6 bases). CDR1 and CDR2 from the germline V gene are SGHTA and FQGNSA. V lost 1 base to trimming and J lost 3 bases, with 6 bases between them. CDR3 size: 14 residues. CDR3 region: CASSLDRDTGELFF. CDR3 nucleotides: TGTGCCAGCAGCTTAGACAGGGACACCGGGGAGCTGTTTTTT.

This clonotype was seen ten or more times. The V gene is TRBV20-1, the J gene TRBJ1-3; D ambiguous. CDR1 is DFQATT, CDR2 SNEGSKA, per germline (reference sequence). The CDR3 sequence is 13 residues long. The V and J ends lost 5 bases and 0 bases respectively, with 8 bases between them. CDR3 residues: CSAQKSSGNTIYF. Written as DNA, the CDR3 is TGCAGTGCTCAGAAGAGCTCTGGAAACACCATATATTTT.